This T cell receptor beta chain stems from a study of T cells in Graves' hyperthyroidism and ophthalmopathy. Study as a whole: It was at initial diagnosis, before any treatment, that peripheral blood was collected.

As regards this clonotype: Its antigen remains unidentified.

Exclusions: uncontrolled infection, other autoimmune disease, pregnancy, lactation. TCR beta CDR3 sequences were amplified from RNA transcripts. HTBI primers were used for first-round RT-PCR of the TCR CDR3. TCRdb redid the calling of the multiplex PCR reads with MiXCR, one entry per CDR3 protein. Among about 290,000 distinct CDR3 sequences listed, approximately 13% were seen once. Notes on the study in general: Most expanded thyroid clonotypes above 0.001 recurred in blood. Ophthalmopathy was predicted by the model a median of around 5.9 months ahead of onset.

This CDR3 contains 15 residues. In germline, CDR1 is KGHSH, CDR2 LQKENI. J was trimmed by 8 bases and V by 9 bases; bases with no gene match: 14. The receptor was isolated from a woman between 40 and 55 years old with Graves' hyperthyroidism. Sample: blood. The chain is built from TRBV18 and TRBJ2-1, with 9 bases lining up with TRBD2. CDR3 DNA: TGTGCCAGATCCCCCGGGACTAGCTCTTCCCATGAGCAGTTCTTC. Its protein product is CARSPGTSSSHEQFF.